The 11 T cell receptor beta chains reported below all come from one sample, sequenced in a study of blood T cell repertoires in COVID-19. Sequenced by immunoSEQ multiplex PCR; TCRdb stores in-frame clones only, minus some. The sample records 200,000 or so clones, more than 75% being singletons. Sequenced sample: peripheral blood. The receptors come from a man in his fifties with acute or convalescent COVID-19.

The rearrangement links TRBV6-5 to TRBJ1-2, with TRBD1 as a possible D gene (6 bases). The CDR3 has 12 amino acids. Per the germline V gene, CDR1 is MNHEY and CDR2 is SVGAGI. V lost 7 bases and J 4 bases, leaving 10 bases between the germline ends. CDR3 residues: CASIGQPYGYTF. CDR3 nucleotide sequence: TGTGCCAGCATTGGACAGCCCTATGGCTACACCTTC.

The V and J genes are TRBV7-3 and TRBJ2-1; D might be TRBD1 (6 bases). Trimming removed 4 bases at V and 9 bases at J, with 16 bases between. The CDR3 runs to 14 residues. Germline-derived CDR1 and CDR2 are SGHTA and FQGTGA. The CDR3 loop is CASSSTDRRGEQFF. CDR3 nucleotides: TGTGCCAGCAGCTCGACAGACAGGAGAGGTGAGCAGTTCTTC.

This rearrangement joins TRBV19 to TRBJ1-3; TRBD1 agrees at 7 bases. Germline loops: CDR1 LNHDA, CDR2 SQIVND (reference sequence). J was trimmed by 5 bases and V by 3 bases; bases with no gene match: 7. This CDR3 has 15 amino acids. CDR3 sequence (DNA): TGTGCCAGTAGTATGAGGGGACAGACTCGAAACACCATATATTTT. It encodes CASSMRGQTRNTIYF. The full variable domain, its missing parts supplied by reference TRBV19 and TRBJ1-3, is DGGITQSPKYLFRKEGQNVTLSCEQNLNHDAMYWYRQDPGQGLRLIYYSQIVNDFQKGDIAEGYSVSREKKESFPLTVTSAQKNPTAFYLCASSMRGQTRNTIYFGEGSWLTVV.

This chain connects TRBV6-5 to TRBJ2-2; D not resolved. In germline, CDR1 is MNHEY, CDR2 SVGAGI. The CDR3 extends over 13 amino acids. Trimming cost V 10 bases and J 4 bases, with 13 bases left between them. CDR3 loop: CAIKILPTGELFF. In DNA, the CDR3 is TGTGCCATCAAGATACTACCCACCGGGGAGCTGTTTTTT.

The chain joins TRBV4-1 to TRBJ1-2; D call uncertain. CDR1 and CDR2 (germline): MGHRA, YSYEKL. V lost 1 base, J lost 4 bases, and 13 bases lay in between. The CDR3 consists of 15 residues. The chain's CDR3 is CASSQGRAPGYGYTF. DNA for the CDR3: TGCGCCAGCAGCCAAGGGCGGGCCCCGGGCTATGGCTACACCTTC.

J is TRBJ1-1 and V is TRBV6-6, with 8 bases fitting TRBD1. The CDR3 length is 13 residues. V was clipped by 4 bases and J by 4 bases; unmatched bases: 2. Germline-derived CDR1 and CDR2 are MNHNY and SVGAGI (reference sequence). The CDR3 region has the DNA TGTGCCAGCAGTTCTACAGGGGGCACTGAAGCTTTCTTT. Translating it yields CASSSTGGTEAFF.

This clone has more than one count but fewer than ten. The chain joins TRBV25-1 to TRBJ1-3, with D possibly being TRBD1 (6 bases). This CDR3 is built from 12 residues. From germline, CDR1 is MGHDK and CDR2 SYGVNS. Trimming removed 5 bases at V and 14 bases at J, with 16 bases between. For the CDR3, the DNA is TGTGCCAGCAGTAGAGGGGGACAAGCCCTATATTTT. Its translation is CASSRGGQALYF.

The V gene is TRBV18, the J gene TRBJ1-2; 7 bases fit TRBD1. V lost 3 bases and J lost 0; bases outside the gene matches: 4. The CDR3 runs 15 residues. Germline V CDR1 and CDR2: KGHSH, LQKENI. In nucleotides, the CDR3 is TGTGCCAGCTCACCTACAGGGGCAGCTAACTATGGCTACACCTTC. It translates to CASSPTGAANYGYTF. The complete variable domain, with remaining parts taken from reference TRBV18 and TRBJ1-2, reads NAGVMQNPRHLVRRRGQEARLRCSPMKGHSHVYWYRQLPEEGLKFMVYLQKENIIDESGMPKERFSAEFPKEGPSILRIQQVVRGDSAAYFCASSPTGAANYGYTFGSGTRLTVV.

The V gene is TRBV5-1, the J gene TRBJ1-1, with TRBD1 matching 7 bases. Germline values: CDR1 SGHRS, CDR2 YFSETQ. The CDR3 is 12 amino acids. The trim removed 3 bases at V and 6 bases at J, leaving 2 bases unmatched. The CDR3 sequence: CASSWQGAEAFF. Written as DNA, the CDR3 is TGCGCCAGCAGCTGGCAGGGGGCTGAAGCTTTCTTT.

The chain joins TRBV9 to TRBJ2-1; D gene unclear. Germline assignment: CDR1 SGDLS and CDR2 YYNGEE. The CDR3 is 15 residues long. Trimming removed 0 bases from V and 6 bases from J, with 13 bases in between. The CDR3 protein is CASSVVGQGFNEQFF. The CDR3, as DNA: TGTGCCAGCAGCGTAGTTGGGCAAGGATTCAATGAGCAGTTCTTC.

The genes are TRBV12-3 or TRBV12-4 and TRBJ2-1, with 7 bases identical to TRBD2. V was clipped by 1 base and J by 6 bases; unmatched bases: 0. The CDR3 covers 13 residues. The CDR3 region has the DNA TGTGCCAGCAGTTTAGGGGGGGGCAATGAGCAGTTCTTC. This translates into CASSLGGGNEQFF.